A selection of T cell receptor beta chains follows, all from one sample in a study of neurological immune-mediated disorders. TCRdb re-analysed the 5' RACE reads in MiXCR, keeping a single row per CDR3 protein. The sample includes fewer than 65,000 distinct CDR3 sequences, 10% of them seen just once. The sample taken for sequencing was PBMCs. The receptors come from a man in his sixties or seventies with HTLV-1-associated myelopathy (HAM/TSP). CDR3s include the opening cysteine and the closing phenylalanine or tryptophan. Each record gives: J gene, V gene, clone size, D gene, CDR3 protein, CDR3 DNA. D genes are given only for firm matches. Expanded clones get a size class; other rows say once, few or many, or leave the size out.

TRBJ2-3 TRBV7-2 many . CASSASTDTQYF TGTGCCAGCAGCGCATCTACAGATACGCAGTATTTT
TRBJ2-7 TRBV5-1 many TRBD2 CASSLAGGLAPYEQYF TGCGCCAGCAGTTTAGCGGGAGGTCTGGCACCCTACGAGCAGTACTTC
TRBJ1-6 TRBV5-4 many . CASSSIGTPVHF TGTGCCAGCAGCTCCATCGGGACTCCGGTCCACTTT
TRBJ2-3 TRBV6-6 . . CASLSTDTQYF TGTGCCAGCCTGAGCACAGATACGCAGTATTTT
TRBJ2-2 TRBV3-1 many . CASSQGITRTGELFF TGTGCCAGCAGCCAAGGGATAACAAGGACCGGGGAGCTGTTTTTT
TRBJ2-7 TRBV27 few . CATGPSLDSYEQYF TGTGCCACCGGACCGAGTCTCGACTCCTACGAGCAGTACTTC
TRBJ2-7 TRBV7-9 many . CASSPDRRSEQYF TGTGCCAGCAGCCCAGACAGACGTTCAGAGCAGTACTTC
TRBJ1-1 TRBV7-6 many . CASSQRRNLEAFF TGTGCCAGCAGCCAACGACGGAATCTTGAAGCTTTCTTT
TRBJ2-2 TRBV6-6 many TRBD1 CASRPGQGGELFF TGTGCCAGCAGACCTGGACAGGGAGGGGAGCTGTTTTTT
TRBJ1-5 TRBV12-3/TRBV12-4 many . CASSFSGNQPQHF TGTGCCAGCAGTTTTTCAGGGAATCAGCCCCAGCATTTT
TRBJ2-4 TRBV7-9 many TRBD1 CASSFSGGAGAKNIQYF TGTGCCAGCAGCTTTTCAGGGGGCGCGGGAGCCAAAAACATTCAGTACTTC
TRBJ2-7 TRBV4-1 many TRBD1 CASSQRTGRKGDEQYF TGCGCCAGCAGCCAAAGGACAGGTCGTAAAGGTGACGAGCAGTACTTC
TRBJ2-7 TRBV20-1 many . CSADPSRGAYEQYF TGCAGTGCTGACCCTTCCCGGGGTGCCTACGAGCAGTACTTC
TRBJ2-5 TRBV4-3 many . CASSPTGSGTQYF TGCGCCAGCAGCCCTACCGGGAGCGGGACCCAGTACTTC
TRBJ2-3 TRBV7-6 many . CASSLKPGDTQYF TGTGCCAGCAGCTTAAAGCCGGGAGATACGCAGTATTTT
TRBJ2-4 TRBV20-1 . . CSARDGWTACSRAKNIQYF TGCAGTGCTAGAGATGGATGGACCGCTTGTTCCAGAGCCAAAAACATTCAGTACTTC
TRBJ2-1 TRBV29-1 many TRBD2 CSVELYGAGALSDNEQFF TGCAGCGTTGAGTTGTATGGAGCGGGAGCCCTATCTGACAATGAGCAGTTCTTC
TRBJ2-2 TRBV5-8 many . CASSLDYIDRLNTGELFF TGTGCCAGCAGCTTGGACTATATTGACAGGTTGAACACCGGGGAGCTGTTTTTT
TRBJ2-7 TRBV5-1 many TRBD2 CASGRTSGSNYEQYF TGCGCCAGCGGCCGGACTAGCGGAAGCAACTACGAGCAGTACTTC
TRBJ2-1 TRBV24-1 many TRBD1 CATGAGTGYNEQFF TGTGCCACCGGCGCCGGGACAGGGTACAATGAGCAGTTCTTC